The T cell receptor (beta chain) described here comes from a study of OX40 agonist ivuxolimab in advanced cancers. About the study: In this trial design, patients received ivuxolimab intravenously at 0.01 to 10 mg/kg every 2 weeks. Of the participants, around 39% had some prior anti-PD-1, anti-PD-L1 or anti-CTLA-4 therapy, which was allowed. Study-wide results and limits: Clones of CD4+ and CD8+ blood T cells grew by week 6 at doses of 0.1 to 3.0 mg/kg.

Turning to this clone: Antigen specificity is unknown.

Individuals having autoimmune disease history or systemic immunosuppression were not enrolled. Sequenced by immunoSEQ multiplex PCR; TCRdb stores in-frame clones only, minus some. The data hold more than 75,000 clones, with roughly 93% observed a single time. The TCR was taken from an adult with an advanced solid tumor such as melanoma, head and neck, liver or kidney cancer. The sample in question was CD4+ or CD8+ T cells sorted from blood, obtained in a trial of the OX40 agonist ivuxolimab.

CDR3 sequence: CASSLVALSNQPQHF. The CDR3 nucleotides are TGTGCCAGCAGCTTAGTAGCACTCAGCAATCAGCCCCAGCATTTT. V and J are TRBV7-2 and TRBJ1-5; D is uncertain. Per the germline V gene, CDR1 is SGHTA and CDR2 is FQGNSA. The V end lost 1 base, the J end lost 1 base, and 8 bases lay between the germline ends. CDR3 size: 15 residues.